The sequence of this T cell receptor beta chain was determined in a study of response to subunit inactivated influenza vaccine. This CDR3 has 15 amino acids. The germline gives CDR1 LGHDT, CDR2 YNNKEL (reference sequence). The germline V and J ends were trimmed by 6 bases and 9 bases, with 21 bases remaining between them. Using its own MiXCR run on the RT-PCR reads, TCRdb lists one record per CDR3 protein. The table includes under 950,000 distinct CDR3 sequences, around 20% detected once. A note on this clonotype: The antigen is unknown.

Notes on the study in general: Authors suggested each seasonal flu vaccination may recruit only limited numbers of new T cells.

This specimen was PBMCs from blood, taken 4 to 6 days after vaccination. The chain has TRBV3-1 and TRBJ1-3, with D perhaps TRBD1 (5 bases). This receptor was obtained from a man aged 45 to 65 who received an inactivated influenza vaccine. The CDR3 loop is CASSDQTVSKSTIYF. The CDR3 nucleotides are TGTGCCAGCAGTGATCAGACAGTCTCGAAATCCACCATATATTTT.